A single sample is the source of the 4 T cell receptor beta chains below, sequenced in a study of blood T cell repertoires in COVID-19. Sequencing used immunoSEQ multiplex PCR; TCRdb keeps in-frame clones, though not all of them. The table has around 290,000 clones, 80% to 95% seen once. The sequenced sample consisted of PBMCs or T cells enriched from blood (not recorded which). The receptors shown here come from a woman in her 30s who had recovered from COVID-19.

This chain uses TRBV7-3 with TRBJ2-7; TRBD2 might be the D (6 bases). The V end was cut by 5 bases, the J end by 3 bases, with 11 bases between. The CDR3 has 13 residues. Germline V gene lookup returns CDR1 SGHTA and CDR2 FQGTGA. The CDR3 DNA sequence: TGTGCCAGCAGCCGGGACTTCGGCTACGAGCAGTACTTC. It translates to CASSRDFGYEQYF. The variable domain in full, completed from reference TRBV7-3 and TRBJ2-7, reads GAGVSQTPSNKVTEKGKYVELRCDPISGHTALYWYRQSLGQGPEFLIYFQGTGAADDSGLPNDRFFAVRPEGSVSTLKIQRTERGDSAVYLCASSRDFGYEQYFGPGTRLTVT.

J is TRBJ1-2 and V is TRBV5-1, with 7 bases aligning to TRBD1. CDR1 and CDR2 (germline): SGHRS, YFSETQ. With V trimmed by 4 bases and J by 4 bases, 4 bases remained unmatched. CDR3 size: 13 residues. The CDR3 sequence: CASSDQGGYGYTF. The CDR3 DNA reads as TGCGCCAGCAGCGATCAGGGGGGCTATGGCTACACCTTC.

This rearrangement joins TRBV28 to TRBJ1-5; perhaps TRBD1 as D (5 bases). The germline V gene encodes CDR1 MDHEN and CDR2 SYDVKM. Trimming stripped 3 bases from V and 3 bases from J, with 9 bases between. The CDR3 spans 14 residues. CDR3 amino acids: CASSFWGDNQPQHF. DNA of the CDR3: TGTGCCAGCAGTTTTTGGGGCGACAATCAGCCCCAGCATTTT.

The chain links TRBV15 to TRBJ1-5; 7 positions agree with TRBD1. The length of the CDR3 is 15 residues. Germline CDR1 is LNHNV and CDR2 is YYDKDF (reference sequence). J was trimmed by 5 bases and V by 1 base; bases with no gene match: 5. The CDR3, as DNA: TGTGCCACCAGCAGAGTTACAGGGGTAGATCAGCCCCAGCATTTT. It encodes CATSRVTGVDQPQHF.